The 22 T cell receptor beta chains given below trace back to one sample, sequenced in a study of early T cells in non-severe SARS-CoV-2 infection. TCRdb processed the 5' RACE reads anew with MiXCR; each CDR3 protein has one entry. The table has fewer than 55,000 distinct CDR3 sequences, roughly 9.2% seen once. Sequenced sample: whole blood. The receptors stem from an adult who was a healthcare worker with PCR-confirmed SARS-CoV-2 infection or an uninfected control (not recorded which).

This clonotype was observed at least ten times. V gene TRBV29-1 combines with J gene TRBJ2-3; D gene unclear. The CDR3 is 11 amino acids. V was shortened by 6 bases and J by 2 bases, with 6 bases between the two germline ends. Germline V gene data show CDR1 as SQVTM and CDR2 as ANQGSEA. The CDR3 region is CSVSPTDTQYF. The DNA of the CDR3 is TGCAGCGTCTCTCCCACAGATACGCAGTATTTT.

With respect to this clonotype: This may be a read error: a much more frequent sequence differs by one nucleotide. V and J are TRBV20-1 and TRBJ2-5; D not certain. CDR1 DFQATT and CDR2 SNEGSKA come from the germline V gene (reference sequence). This CDR3 region has 15 residues. Here the CDR3 reads CSGRLMRLSAESQYF. CDR3 in DNA: TGCAGTGGCCGGCTAATGAGGCTTTCGGCAGAGTCCCAGTACTTC.

In its sample, this clonotype was seen many times. The chain employs TRBV2 and TRBJ2-2, with D possibly called TRBD1 or TRBD2 (5 bases each). The CDR3 has 15 amino acids. The V end lost 4 bases, the J end lost 4 bases, and 13 bases lay between the germline ends. Looked up from germline, CDR1 is SNHLY and CDR2 is FYNNEI. This chain's CDR3 is CASSGRDGGTGELFF. The CDR3 nucleotides read TGTGCCAGCAGTGGCCGGGACGGCGGCACCGGGGAGCTGTTTTTT.

This clonotype occurred a few times. The chain combines TRBV9 with TRBJ2-3; 11 bases agree with TRBD2. V dropped 4 bases and J dropped 0; count of bases not matched to a gene: 4. Germline V lookup: CDR1 SGDLS, CDR2 YYNGEE. The CDR3 is made up of 16 amino acids. The CDR3 bases are TGTGCCAGCAGCCTGACTAGCGGGGATAGCACAGATACGCAGTATTTT. Amino acids: CASSLTSGDSTDTQYF.

This clonotype was observed many times. The chain recombines TRBV21-1 with TRBJ2-6; the table's TRBD1 call for D was not verified on the DNA. TRBV21-1 is a pseudogene locus. The CDR3 is 16 residues long. CDR3 nucleotide sequence: TGTGCCAGCAGCAACGGCCCGGCCCCCGGGGCCAACGTCCTGACTTTC. Its protein product is CASSNGPAPGANVLTF.

The table lists this clonotype with many counts. The V gene is TRBV18, the J gene TRBJ1-1; D might be TRBD1 (5 bases). The CDR3 is 13 amino acids. Trimming took off 6 bases at V and 1 base at J, with 9 bases between the two ends. The germline CDR1 and CDR2 sequences are KGHSH and LQKENI. CDR3 residues: CASSLTENTEAFF. CDR3 bases: TGTGCCAGCTCTCTGACAGAGAACACTGAAGCTTTCTTT.

This clonotype was seen at least ten times. The V gene is TRBV7-9, the J gene TRBJ1-5, with D unresolved. This CDR3 is built from 14 residues. V was pared by 4 bases and J by 4 bases, with 11 bases between. Germline V gene sequence: CDR1 SEHNR, CDR2 FQNEAQ (reference sequence). The CDR3 region is CASSSGPVNQPQHF. CDR3 in DNA: TGTGCCAGCAGCTCTGGGCCGGTAAATCAGCCCCAGCATTTT.

The chain couples TRBV20-1 to TRBJ1-1; 11 nucleotides match TRBD1. The V segment lost 1 base and the J segment 5 bases; nucleotides outside the gene matches: 3. This CDR3 spans 14 amino acids. Germline V gene sequence: CDR1 DFQATT, CDR2 SNEGSKA (reference sequence). CDR3 bases: TGCAGTGCTAGAGGAGGACAGGGGGCTACTGAAGCTTTCTTT. Residues: CSARGGQGATEAFF.

This clonotype has just a few counts. The chain joins TRBV10-3 to TRBJ1-1; tentative D call: TRBD1 (5 bases). V dropped 1 base and J dropped 1 base, with 7 bases sitting between them. This CDR3 has 14 amino acids. Germline V CDR1 and CDR2: ENHRY, SYGVKD. The DNA of the CDR3 is TGTGCCATCAGTGAGTACGGGGGGAACACTGAAGCTTTCTTT. It specifies CAISEYGGNTEAFF.

The J gene is TRBJ2-3, the V gene TRBV12-3 or TRBV12-4; 9 nucleotides agree with TRBD2. V trimming: 0 bases; J trimming: 6 bases; junction bases outside the gene matches: 4. The CDR3 is 15 residues long. CDR3 DNA: TGTGCCAGCAGTTTAGCTAGCGGGGGAATCGATACGCAGTATTTT. This translates into CASSLASGGIDTQYF.

At least ten counts were recorded for this clonotype. The chain has TRBV7-9 and TRBJ1-5, with D hard to call. The V end lost 1 base, the J end lost 2 bases, and 12 bases lay between the germline ends. CDR1 SEHNR and CDR2 FQNEAQ come from the germline V gene (reference sequence). CDR3 length: 16 residues. The chain's CDR3 is CASSLGSGSGNQPQHF. CDR3 sequence (DNA): TGTGCCAGCAGCTTAGGGTCCGGGTCAGGCAATCAGCCCCAGCATTTT.

Many counts were recorded for this clonotype. This chain connects TRBV10-3 to TRBJ1-6, with 10 bases identical to TRBD1. The J segment lost 0 bases and the V segment lost 6 bases, leaving 11 bases of the junction unmatched. The CDR3 extends over 19 amino acids. Germline V gene sequence: CDR1 ENHRY, CDR2 SYGVKD. DNA for the CDR3: TGTGCCATCAGAGGGACAGGGGCAGTGGGAAGCTCCTATAATTCACCCCTCCACTTT. Protein product: CAIRGTGAVGSSYNSPLHF.

This clonotype was seen repeatedly, ten times or more. This sequence joins TRBV12-5 and TRBJ2-3; the match to TRBD2 covers 10 bases. CDR1 and CDR2 from the germline V gene are LGHNT and FRNRAP. V lost 5 bases to trimming and J lost 3 bases; unmatched junction nucleotides: 2. This CDR3 is built from 14 residues. CDR3 residues: CASGLAGVTDTQYF. The DNA of the CDR3 is TGTGCTAGTGGTCTAGCGGGGGTTACAGATACGCAGTATTTT.

This clonotype was counted many times. J is TRBJ2-1 and V is TRBV7-6; tentative D call: TRBD1 (8 bases). CDR1 SGHVS and CDR2 FNYEAQ come from the germline V gene. The length of the CDR3 is 15 residues. Trimming stripped 5 bases from V and 4 bases from J, with 15 bases between. The CDR3 bases are TGTGCCAGCAGCCTAACAGGGGGGGTTTACAATGAGCAGTTCTTC. It is translated as CASSLTGGVYNEQFF.

The table lists this clonotype with many counts. The V gene is TRBV10-2, the J gene TRBJ1-1; no firm D call. V gave up 0 bases and J gave up 7 bases, with 6 bases separating them. The CDR3 runs 12 residues. The germline CDR1 and CDR2 sequences are WSHSY and SAAADI. The CDR3 DNA follows: TGCGCCAGCAGTGAGTCGTGGGGTGAAGCTTTCTTT. It is translated as CASSESWGEAFF.

Ten or more counts support this clonotype. V gene TRBV20-1 combines with J gene TRBJ2-3; 10 positions match TRBD2. The CDR3 runs 15 residues. V dropped 1 base and J dropped 4; count of bases not matched to a gene: 5. The germline CDR1 and CDR2 sequences are DFQATT and SNEGSKA (reference sequence). The chain's CDR3 is CSARALAGVADTQYF. In DNA form, the CDR3 reads TGCAGTGCTAGAGCGCTAGCGGGAGTGGCAGATACGCAGTATTTT.

This clonotype has ten or more counts. This chain links TRBV6-2 or TRBV6-3 with TRBJ2-3; D gene uncertain. In germline, CDR1 is MNHEY, CDR2 SVGEGT. V was trimmed by 2 bases and J by 2 bases, leaving 5 bases between them. This CDR3 comprises 13 residues. The CDR3 bases are TGTGCCAGCAGTTACGGCTACACAGATACGCAGTATTTT. It is translated as CASSYGYTDTQYF.

This clonotype showed up many times. The rearrangement joins TRBV9 to TRBJ1-2; no firm D call. With 3 bases removed from V and 4 bases from J, the gap between germline ends came to 10 bases. The CDR3 contains 13 residues. Germline CDR1 and CDR2: SGDLS and YYNGEE. CDR3: CASSGRTIYGYTF. CDR3 nucleotide sequence: TGTGCCAGCAGCGGCAGGACTATCTATGGCTACACCTTC.

The rearrangement links TRBV3-1 to TRBJ2-1; 8 positions match TRBD2. The germline gives CDR1 LGHDT, CDR2 YNNKEL (reference sequence). J lost 8 bases, V lost 4 bases, and 4 bases had no gene match. This CDR3 is 13 amino acids long. The CDR3 coding sequence is TGTGCCAGCAGCCGACTGACTAGCGATGAGCAGTTCTTC. Protein sequence: CASSRLTSDEQFF.

This clonotype was seen ten or more times. V and J are TRBV29-1 and TRBJ2-1; a possible D gene is TRBD2 (7 bases). The V gene's germline CDR1 is SQVTM and CDR2 ANQGSEA. Deletions cut 4 bases from V and 5 bases from J, with 15 bases between. CDR3 length equals 14 residues. The CDR3 bases are TGCAGCGTTGGCAGGGGAGGGGGGCACAATGAGCAGTTCTTC. Translating gives CSVGRGGGHNEQFF.

This clonotype came up many times. The CDR3 sequence is CASSQWGSLLTDTQYF. The CDR3 nucleotides are TGTGCCAGCAGCCAGTGGGGCTCCCTGCTTACAGATACGCAGTATTTT. The chain has TRBV14 and TRBJ2-3; TRBD1 is a possible D gene (5 bases). CDR1 is SGHDN and CDR2 is FVKESK in the germline V gene. CDR3 length: 16 residues. V was clipped by 3 bases and J by 3 bases, with 16 bases between them.

J is TRBJ1-2 and V is TRBV29-1, with D perhaps TRBD1 (5 bases). The germline V and J ends were trimmed by 7 bases and 3 bases, with 15 bases remaining between them. This CDR3 is built from 13 residues. The germline CDR1 and CDR2 sequences are SQVTM and ANQGSEA. The CDR3 loop reads CSGWIGVYYGYTF. The CDR3 DNA sequence: TGCAGCGGGTGGATAGGGGTTTACTATGGCTACACCTTC. The full variable domain, rest sourced from reference TRBV29-1 and TRBJ1-2, is SAVISQKPSRDICQRGTSLTIQCQVDSQVTMMFWYRQQPGQSLTLIATANQGSEATYESGFVIDKFPISRPNLTFSTLTVSNMSPEDSSIYLCSGWIGVYYGYTFGSGTRLTVV.